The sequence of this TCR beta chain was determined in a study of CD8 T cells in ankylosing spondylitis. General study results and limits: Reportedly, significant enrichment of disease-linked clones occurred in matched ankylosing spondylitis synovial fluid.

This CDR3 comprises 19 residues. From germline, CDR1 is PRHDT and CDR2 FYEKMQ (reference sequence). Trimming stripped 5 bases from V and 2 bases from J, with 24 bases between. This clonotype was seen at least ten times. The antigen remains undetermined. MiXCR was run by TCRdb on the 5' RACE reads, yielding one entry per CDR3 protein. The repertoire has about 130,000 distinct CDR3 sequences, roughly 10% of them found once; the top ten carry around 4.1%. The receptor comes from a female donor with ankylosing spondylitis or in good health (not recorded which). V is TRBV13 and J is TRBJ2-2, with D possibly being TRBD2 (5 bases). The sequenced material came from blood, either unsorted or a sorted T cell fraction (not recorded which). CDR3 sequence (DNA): TGTGCCAGCAGCGTAATTCCCCGGACTGTGGTGGTTAACACCGGGGAGCTGTTTTTT. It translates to CASSVIPRTVVVNTGELFF.